A single sample is the source of the 18 T cell receptor beta chains below, sequenced in a study of blood T cell repertoires in COVID-19 (dated by TCRdb to the early 2020s). Library prep was done by the immunoSEQ multiplex PCR assay. TCRdb re-hosts the immuneACCESS table, in-frame sequences only. Its copies lack some clones; in the studies checked, an unresolved V gene accounts for under half of them, and the cause for the rest is not known. The sample table shows 150,000 to 200,000 clones, and around nine tenths are seen once. The ten largest clones add up to approximately 0.56% of the sample. The source material was peripheral blood. The receptors come from a man between 45 and 60 years old with acute or convalescent COVID-19.

Notes on this clone: Other DNA sequences within the sample encode an identical CDR3. The chain employs TRBV12-3 or TRBV12-4 and TRBJ2-2; 7 nucleotides align to TRBD1. This CDR3 has 12 amino acids. V shed 9 bases, J shed 5 bases, and the junction held 3 bases outside the gene matches. The CDR3 loop reads CASSRGTGELFF. The CDR3 DNA reads TGTGCCAGTTCCAGGGGGACCGGGGAGCTGTTTTTT.

V gene TRBV7-3 combines with J gene TRBJ2-1; D uncertain. The germline gives CDR1 SGHTA, CDR2 FQGTGA. The CDR3 has 14 amino acids. Trimming pared 5 bases from V and 8 bases from J, leaving 16 bases between. The CDR3 DNA follows: TGTGCCAGCAGCCCCCGTGGGCCACCGGATGAGCAGTTCTTC. It specifies CASSPRGPPDEQFF.

The CDR3: CASSLGLAGGHGEQFF. DNA of the CDR3: TGTGCCAGCAGCCTCGGACTAGCGGGGGGGCATGGTGAGCAGTTCTTC. The V call is TRBV11-1, the J call TRBJ2-1; 15 nucleotides agree with TRBD2. Germline CDR1 and CDR2: SGHAT and FQDESV (reference sequence). The CDR3 runs 16 residues. With V trimmed by 5 bases and J by 9 bases, 8 bases remained unmatched.

The chain recombines TRBV3-1 (or the pseudogene TRBV3-2) with TRBJ1-1; tentatively, D is TRBD1 (5 bases). The CDR3 extends over 11 amino acids. Trimming stripped 3 bases from V and 10 bases from J, with 9 bases between. Germline V gene sequence: CDR1 LGHDT, CDR2 YNNKEL (reference sequence). The CDR3 DNA reads as TGTGCCAGCAGCCACGGAAGGGGAGCTTTCTTT. Amino acid sequence: CASSHGRGAFF.

This sequence joins TRBV29-1 and TRBJ2-3, with a tentative D call TRBD2 (7 bases). The CDR3 length is 12 residues. The germline CDR1 and CDR2 sequences are SQVTM and ANQGSEA. V lost 7 bases and J 6 bases, leaving 14 bases between the germline ends. CDR3: CSGWGGLDTQYF. The DNA for the CDR3 is TGCAGCGGCTGGGGGGGCCTGGATACGCAGTATTTT.

This clone came up a few times. The gene calls are TRBV7-9 and TRBJ2-2; maybe TRBD2 (6 bases). The CDR3 spans 16 residues. The V end lost 5 bases, the J end lost 3 bases, and 16 bases lay between the germline ends. CDR1 SEHNR and CDR2 FQNEAQ come from the germline V gene (reference sequence). In nucleotides, the CDR3 is TGTGCCAGCAGCCCCTATGAGTGGGAGGACACCGGGGAGCTGTTTTTT. This translates into CASSPYEWEDTGELFF.

This sequence joins TRBV11-3 and TRBJ2-2; the match to TRBD1 covers 7 bases. Germline trimming cut 3 bases from V and 2 bases from J; bases unmatched to any gene: 3. Germline V gives CDR1 SGHNT, CDR2 YENEEA. The CDR3 loop spans 15 amino acids. This CDR3 is CASSFTGANTGELFF. CDR3 in DNA: TGTGCCAGCAGCTTTACAGGGGCCAACACCGGGGAGCTGTTTTTT.

This sequence joins TRBV28 and TRBJ1-6, with 11 positions matching TRBD1. Germline V CDR1 and CDR2: MDHEN, SYDVKM. J was trimmed by 13 bases and V by 3 bases; bases with no gene match: 11. The CDR3 totals 16 residues. CDR3 sequence reads: CASSLVSGQGVLPLHF. The CDR3 DNA sequence: TGTGCCAGCAGTTTGGTTTCGGGACAGGGGGTTCTTCCCCTCCACTTT.

The J gene is TRBJ2-3, the V gene TRBV7-6, with 9 bases that match TRBD2. V dropped 1 base and J dropped 1; count of bases not matched to a gene: 0. CDR1 SGHVS and CDR2 FNYEAQ come from the germline V gene. This CDR3 spans 15 amino acids. CDR3 nucleotide sequence: TGTGCCAGCAGCTTAGTAGCGGGGGGCACAGATACGCAGTATTTT. Translation: CASSLVAGGTDTQYF.

The chain employs TRBV7-6 and TRBJ1-6; D might be TRBD1 (5 bases). This CDR3 has 15 amino acids. Germline CDR1 and CDR2: SGHVS and FNYEAQ. V lost 2 bases to trimming and J lost 10 bases, with 15 bases between them. Here the CDR3 reads CASSLRWGGESPLHF. Here the CDR3 DNA reads TGTGCCAGCAGCTTAAGGTGGGGGGGAGAATCACCCCTCCACTTT.

This clone was observed once. This chain joins TRBV7-9 and TRBJ2-1, with TRBD1 identical over 8 bases. The CDR3 has 14 residues. V gave up 2 bases and J gave up 15 bases; unmatched junction bases: 12. The germline CDR1 and CDR2 sequences are SEHNR and FQNEAQ (reference sequence). The CDR3 is CASSLPRDRIQAFF. CDR3 nucleotides: TGTGCCAGCAGCTTACCCCGGGACAGGATTCAGGCGTTCTTC.

The rearrangement uses TRBV12-3 or TRBV12-4 and TRBJ2-1, with a possible D match to TRBD2 (6 bases). The CDR3 sequence is 11 residues long. Trimming took off 6 bases at V and 6 bases at J, with 6 bases between the two ends. CDR3 DNA sequence: TGTGCCAGCAGACTAGCCAATGAGCAGTTCTTC. Translating it yields CASRLANEQFF.

The chain joins TRBV4-1 to TRBJ2-7, with TRBD2 matching over 11 bases. Germline V gives CDR1 MGHRA, CDR2 YSYEKL. Trimming cost V 5 bases and J 0 bases; bases outside gene matches: 9. The CDR3 runs to 17 residues. CDR3 loop: CASSKGTSGPPSYEQYF. CDR3 in DNA: TGCGCCAGCAGCAAAGGGACTAGCGGACCCCCCTCCTACGAGCAGTACTTC.

The chain links TRBV28 to TRBJ2-5, with TRBD2 identical over 7 bases. V dropped 5 bases and J dropped 4; count of bases not matched to a gene: 4. This CDR3 spans 13 amino acids. The germline V gene has CDR1 MDHEN and CDR2 SYDVKM. This CDR3 is CASSGGGPETQYF. The CDR3 region has the DNA TGTGCCAGCAGTGGGGGGGGTCCAGAGACCCAGTACTTC.

V gene TRBV5-1 combines with J gene TRBJ2-2; D perhaps matches TRBD1 (6 bases). Looked up from germline, CDR1 is SGHRS and CDR2 is YFSETQ. This CDR3 comprises 15 residues. The V and J ends lost 3 bases and 1 base respectively, with 10 bases between them. CDR3 sequence reads: CASSSRDMNTGELFF. As DNA, the CDR3 is TGCGCCAGCAGCTCCCGGGACATGAACACCGGGGAGCTGTTTTTT. Filled out from reference TRBV5-1 and TRBJ2-2, the complete variable domain reads KAGVTQTPRYLIKTRGQQVTLSCSPISGHRSVSWYQQTPGQGLQFLFEYFSETQRNKGNFPGRFSGRQFSNSRSEMNVSTLELGDSALYLCASSSRDMNTGELFFGEGSRLTVL.

V usage is TRBV29-1 and J usage is TRBJ1-5; TRBD1 aligns across 8 bases. V was clipped by 4 bases and J by 2 bases; unmatched bases: 7. The CDR3 runs 15 residues. The V gene's germline CDR1 is SQVTM and CDR2 ANQGSEA. The CDR3 protein is CSVVAGGSGNQPQHF. The CDR3 DNA follows: TGCAGCGTTGTGGCAGGGGGCTCAGGCAATCAGCCCCAGCATTTT.

The chain carries TRBV4-3 and TRBJ2-2; 12 bases agree with TRBD2. CDR1 and CDR2 from the germline V gene are LGHNA and YSLEER. This CDR3 has 16 residues. Germline trimming cut 4 bases from V and 1 base from J; bases unmatched to any gene: 1. The CDR3 here is CASSPSGGENTGELFF. Here the CDR3 DNA reads TGCGCCAGCAGCCCTAGCGGGGGGGAGAACACCGGGGAGCTGTTTTTT.

J is TRBJ1-5 and V is TRBV6-4; the match to TRBD1 covers 7 bases. The CDR3 is 21 residues long. Germline-derived CDR1 and CDR2 are MRHNA and SNTAGT. J gave up 0 bases and V 0 bases, and 17 bases lay outside the gene matches. CDR3 sequence reads: CASSDSKDWSRGVHSNQPQHF. CDR3 in DNA: TGTGCCAGCAGTGACTCGAAGGATTGGAGCAGGGGGGTACATAGCAATCAGCCCCAGCATTTT.